Given below is one T cell receptor (beta chain) in context. The data derive from a study of blood T cell repertoires in COVID-19. Study details: There were acute and convalescent COVID-19 samples, and they came from the United States, Italy and Spain.

Libraries were prepared by immunoSEQ multiplex PCR; TCRdb keeps only in-frame clonotypes and omits some of them. The sample has approximately 110,000 clones; around 83% are singletons. The source material was peripheral blood. The clonotype originates from a man aged 35 to 55 with acute or convalescent COVID-19.

The CDR3: CASTGGQGLQPQHF. As DNA, the CDR3 is TGTGCCAGCACCGGAGGACAGGGGCTGCAGCCCCAGCATTTT. The chain couples TRBV7-9 to TRBJ1-5, with 9 bases fitting TRBD1. With 7 bases clipped from V and 7 bases from J, the junction kept 8 bases outside the gene matches. The CDR3 is 14 amino acids. The V gene's germline CDR1 is SEHNR and CDR2 FQNEAQ (reference sequence).